These 9 T cell receptor beta chains share one sample of origin, sequenced in a study of T cell repertoires in cytomegalovirus infection. TCRdb recomputed calls from the reads with MiXCR, one row per CDR3 protein. The sample consists of hundreds of thousands of distinct CDR3 sequences, roughly 22% of them appearing once. The sample comprised CD8+ T cells from PBMCs. Receptors were obtained from a human donor in good health (CMV status not recorded). Some clones in this sample may be carry-over from other donors' samples.

This clonotype was detected ten times or more. The chain couples TRBV7-9 to TRBJ2-5, with TRBD2 matching over 7 bases. The germline V gene encodes CDR1 SEHNR and CDR2 FQNEAQ (reference sequence). With V trimmed by 5 bases and J by 4 bases, 13 bases remained unmatched. The CDR3 contains 16 residues. The CDR3: CASSNPLLAEGETQYF. CDR3 nucleotides: TGTGCCAGCAGCAACCCATTGCTAGCGGAGGGAGAGACCCAGTACTTC.

This clonotype is labeled as large. The chain recombines TRBV7-2 with TRBJ1-1; no firm D call. The CDR3 consists of 15 residues. Germline V CDR1 and CDR2: SGHTA, FQGNSA. The germline V and J ends were trimmed by 1 base and 1 base, with 10 bases remaining between them. CDR3 in DNA: TGTGCCAGCAGCTTAGGAGGCGGGAGGAACACTGAAGCTTTCTTT. This translates into CASSLGGGRNTEAFF.

In its sample, this clonotype was seen a few times. The V gene is TRBV20-1, the J gene TRBJ2-1; D may be TRBD1 or TRBD2 (5 bases each). V was cut by 1 base and J by 7 bases, with 17 bases left in between. There are 15 residues in the CDR3. CDR1 and CDR2 from the germline V gene are DFQATT and SNEGSKA (reference sequence). DNA of the CDR3: TGCAGTGCTAGAGTCTTGGGGGACCCTACGAATGAGCAGTTCTTC. Translated: CSARVLGDPTNEQFF.

The chain couples TRBV7-9 to TRBJ2-3; D uncertain. The germline gives CDR1 SEHNR, CDR2 FQNEAQ (reference sequence). The CDR3 runs to 12 residues. V dropped 3 bases and J dropped 7 bases, with 8 bases sitting between them. DNA of the CDR3: TGTGCCAGCAGCTTCCAAGGACATACGCAGTATTTT. Translation gives CASSFQGHTQYF. Complete variable domain (other parts from reference TRBV7-9 and TRBJ2-3): DTGVSQNPRHKITKRGQNVTFRCDPISEHNRLYWYRQTLGQGPEFLTYFQNEAQLEKSRLLSDRFSAERPKGSFSTLEIQRTEQGDSAMYLCASSFQGHTQYFGPGTRLTVL.

Only a few counts were recorded for this clonotype. The V gene is TRBV14, the J gene TRBJ1-5; TRBD1 might be the D (5 bases). This CDR3 has 16 residues. Germline-derived CDR1 and CDR2 are SGHDN and FVKESK. V lost 7 bases and J 4 bases, leaving 20 bases between the germline ends. The chain's CDR3 is CASTSPPPGKNQPQHF. The CDR3 DNA sequence: TGTGCCAGCACCTCCCCCCCCCCAGGGAAGAATCAGCCCCAGCATTTT.

The V gene is TRBV5-1, the J gene TRBJ1-5; D ambiguous. The CDR3 loop spans 13 amino acids. Trimming took off 3 bases at V and 4 bases at J, with 8 bases between the two ends. CDR1 SGHRS and CDR2 YFSETQ come from the germline V gene. Here the CDR3 reads CASSSDGNQPQHF. The CDR3 nucleotides read TGCGCCAGCAGCTCGGACGGTAATCAGCCCCAGCATTTT.

This clonotype came up a few times. The V call is TRBV2, the J call TRBJ1-1, with 11 bases lining up with TRBD1. This CDR3 contains 14 residues. Trimming at V came to 9 bases and at J to 6 bases, leaving 9 bases not matched to a gene. Germline lookup yields CDR1 SNHLY and CDR2 FYNNEI. Here the CDR3 reads CARRTGGMDAEAFF. DNA for the CDR3: TGTGCCAGAAGGACAGGGGGCATGGATGCTGAAGCTTTCTTT. Drawing the rest from reference TRBV2 and TRBJ1-1, the complete variable domain is EPEVTQTPSHQVTQMGQEVILRCVPISNHLYFYWYRQILGQKVEFLVSFYNNEISEKSEIFDDQFSVERPDGSNFTLKIRSTKLEDSAMYFCARRTGGMDAEAFFGQGTRLTVV.

This sequence joins TRBV6-1 and TRBJ2-1; the D is unclear. V lost 4 bases, J lost 2 bases, and 18 bases lay in between. Germline CDR1 MNHNS, CDR2 SASEGT. The CDR3 extends over 17 amino acids. The chain's CDR3 is CASSVRPVTETYNEQFF. In DNA form, the CDR3 reads TGTGCCAGCAGTGTCCGACCCGTGACGGAAACCTACAATGAGCAGTTCTTC.

The chain is built from TRBV10-3 and TRBJ2-7; D is possibly TRBD1 (6 bases). The CDR3 has 13 amino acids. Trimming took off 8 bases at V and 2 bases at J, with 13 bases between the two ends. Germline CDR1 ENHRY, CDR2 SYGVKD. The CDR3: CAISAGQTYEQYF. CDR3 in DNA: TGTGCCATCTCCGCCGGACAGACCTACGAGCAGTACTTC.